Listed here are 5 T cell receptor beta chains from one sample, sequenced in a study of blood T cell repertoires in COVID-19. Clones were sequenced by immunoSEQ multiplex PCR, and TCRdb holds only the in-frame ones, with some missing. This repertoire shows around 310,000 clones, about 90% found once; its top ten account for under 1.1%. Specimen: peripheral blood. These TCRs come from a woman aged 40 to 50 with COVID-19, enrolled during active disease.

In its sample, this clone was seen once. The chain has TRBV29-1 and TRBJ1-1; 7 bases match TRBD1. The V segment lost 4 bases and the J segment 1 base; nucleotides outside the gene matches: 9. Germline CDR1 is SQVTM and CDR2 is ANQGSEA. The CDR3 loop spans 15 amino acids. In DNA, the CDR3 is TGCAGCGTTGCACATAACCGGGACAGGAACACTGAAGCTTTCTTT. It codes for CSVAHNRDRNTEAFF. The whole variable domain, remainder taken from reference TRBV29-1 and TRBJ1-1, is SAVISQKPSRDICQRGTSLTIQCQVDSQVTMMFWYRQQPGQSLTLIATANQGSEATYESGFVIDKFPISRPNLTFSTLTVSNMSPEDSSIYLCSVAHNRDRNTEAFFGQGTRLTVV.

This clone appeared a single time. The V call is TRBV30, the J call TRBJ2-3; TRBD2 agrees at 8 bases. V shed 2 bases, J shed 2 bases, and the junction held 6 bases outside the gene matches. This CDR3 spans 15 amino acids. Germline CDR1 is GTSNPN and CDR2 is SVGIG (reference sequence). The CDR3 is CAWSRSGGVTDTQYF. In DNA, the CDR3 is TGTGCCTGGAGTCGATCGGGGGGGGTCACAGATACGCAGTATTTT.

The CDR3 DNA reads TGTGCCAGCAGCTTAGCCCAGGGGAGAAATGAAAAACTGTTTTTT. Its protein product is CASSLAQGRNEKLFF. The V and J genes are TRBV7-2 and TRBJ1-4; D might be TRBD1 (6 bases). The CDR3 has 15 residues. The germline V gene has CDR1 SGHTA and CDR2 FQGNSA. Between the trimmed V and J ends, which lost 0 bases and 5 bases, there was a span of 10 bases.

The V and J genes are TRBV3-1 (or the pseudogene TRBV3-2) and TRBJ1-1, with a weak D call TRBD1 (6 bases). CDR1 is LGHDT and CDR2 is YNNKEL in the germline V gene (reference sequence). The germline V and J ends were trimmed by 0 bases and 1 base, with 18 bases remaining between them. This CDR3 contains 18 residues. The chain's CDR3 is CASSQDLVHRVTNTEAFF. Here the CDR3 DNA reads TGTGCCAGCAGCCAAGATTTGGTGCACAGGGTTACGAACACTGAAGCTTTCTTT.

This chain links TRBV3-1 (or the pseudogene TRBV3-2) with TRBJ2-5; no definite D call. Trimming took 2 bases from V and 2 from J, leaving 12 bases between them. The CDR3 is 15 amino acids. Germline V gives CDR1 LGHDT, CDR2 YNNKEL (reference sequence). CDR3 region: CASSQRGTVQETQYF. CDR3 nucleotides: TGTGCCAGCAGCCAACGTGGAACAGTACAAGAGACCCAGTACTTC.